The 21 T cell receptor beta chains listed next were all sequenced from one sample in a study of regulatory T cells in long-lasting Graves disease. With iRepertoire HTBI primers and Arm-PCR of CDR3 regions, TCR beta libraries were built. In TCRdb, the multiplex PCR reads were re-called with MiXCR into one record per CDR3 protein. Of roughly 610,000 distinct CDR3 sequences listed, around 15% are singletons. Time point defined: newly diagnosed GD, antithyroid drugs for less than 3 months. Extracted PBMC RNA gave rise to the TCR library. A further study also used this sample, focusing on T cells in Graves' hyperthyroidism and ophthalmopathy.

This sample comprised peripheral blood mononuclear cells (PBMCs), obtained at new diagnosis, from a patient treated with antithyroid drugs. The receptors derive from a woman aged 30 to 39 with Graves disease.

The rearrangement links TRBV5-1 to TRBJ2-6; D is unclear. The CDR3 spans 16 residues. Germline lookup yields CDR1 SGHRS and CDR2 YFSETQ. V lost 1 base, J lost 0 bases, and 8 bases lay in between. The CDR3 region is CASSLRGDSGANVLTF. CDR3 in DNA: TGCGCCAGCAGCTTGCGCGGAGACTCTGGGGCCAACGTCCTGACTTTC.

The V gene is TRBV2, the J gene TRBJ1-5; D remains unclear. V gave up 1 base and J gave up 0 bases, with 7 bases separating them. The CDR3 runs to 15 residues. Germline V CDR1 and CDR2: SNHLY, FYNNEI. The CDR3 sequence is CASSEVWISNQPQHF. Here the CDR3 DNA reads TGTGCCAGCAGTGAAGTTTGGATTAGCAATCAGCCCCAGCATTTT. Complete variable domain (other parts from reference TRBV2 and TRBJ1-5): EPEVTQTPSHQVTQMGQEVILRCVPISNHLYFYWYRQILGQKVEFLVSFYNNEISEKSEIFDDQFSVERPDGSNFTLKIRSTKLEDSAMYFCASSEVWISNQPQHFGDGTRLSIL.

The sample holds a few counts of this clonotype. The V gene is TRBV13, the J gene TRBJ1-6; weak D call: TRBD1 (6 bases). V was clipped by 4 bases and J by 13 bases, with 17 bases between them. The CDR3 runs 14 residues. Germline V gene sequence: CDR1 PRHDT, CDR2 FYEKMQ (reference sequence). The CDR3 protein is CASSSGASNMPLHF. The CDR3 nucleotides read TGTGCCAGCAGCTCAGGGGCTAGTAATATGCCCCTCCACTTT.

This clonotype was detected a few times. The rearrangement uses TRBV9 and TRBJ2-7; 8 bases map to TRBD2. Germline CDR1 SGDLS, CDR2 YYNGEE. After removal of 4 bases from V and 3 bases from J, the junction contained 6 bases not matched to a gene. CDR3 length equals 14 residues. The CDR3 sequence is CASSTHSGIYEQYF. In DNA, the CDR3 is TGTGCCAGCAGCACCCATAGCGGGATCTACGAGCAGTACTTC.

CDR3 protein: CSARTGTTTCEQYF. Written as DNA, the CDR3 is TGCAGTGCTCGGACCGGGACTACGACCTGCGAGCAGTACTTC. The chain has TRBV20-1 and TRBJ2-7; 7 bases map to TRBD2. Per the germline V gene, CDR1 is DFQATT and CDR2 is SNEGSKA (reference sequence). The J segment lost 6 bases and the V segment lost 5 bases, leaving 13 bases of the junction unmatched. The length of the CDR3 is 14 residues.

CDR3 bases: TGCAGTGCTAGAATACAGGGGGTTTACAATGAGCAGTTCTTC. Encoded protein: CSARIQGVYNEQFF. J is TRBJ2-1 and V is TRBV20-1; 8 bases fit TRBD1. V trimming: 2 bases; J trimming: 4 bases; junction bases outside the gene matches: 4. Germline loops: CDR1 DFQATT, CDR2 SNEGSKA (reference sequence). The CDR3 has 14 amino acids.

This chain connects TRBV24-1 to TRBJ2-2, with 11 positions matching TRBD2. CDR3 length: 16 amino acids. V was clipped by 4 bases and J by 3 bases; unmatched bases: 3. Germline CDR1 is KGHDR and CDR2 is SFDVKD. This CDR3 reads CATSEPGLADTGELFF. CDR3 coding DNA: TGTGCCACCAGTGAACCGGGACTAGCGGACACCGGGGAGCTGTTTTTT.

This clonotype was detected a few times. The chain uses TRBV11-2 and TRBJ2-7, with unresolved D. Germline CDR1 reads SGHAT; CDR2 reads FQNNGV. This CDR3 comprises 14 residues. Trimming took off 0 bases at V and 2 bases at J, with 8 bases between the two ends. The CDR3 here is CASSLDLGTYEQYF. CDR3 bases: TGTGCCAGCAGCTTAGATCTGGGTACCTACGAGCAGTACTTC.

This clonotype was seen at least ten times. The rearrangement uses TRBV7-2 and TRBJ1-1; TRBD1 matches 7 bases. The CDR3 runs to 15 residues. Germline CDR1 and CDR2: SGHTA and FQGNSA. With V trimmed by 3 bases and J by 1 base, 5 bases remained unmatched. CDR3 coding DNA: TGTGCCAGCAGCTTCCCGACAGGGACGAACACTGAAGCTTTCTTT. Encoded protein: CASSFPTGTNTEAFF.

V and J are TRBV4-2 and TRBJ2-7, with 11 bases identical to TRBD2. Germline CDR1 is LGHNA and CDR2 is YNFKEQ. This CDR3 is 15 amino acids long. The J segment lost 3 bases and the V segment lost 0 bases, leaving 1 base of the junction unmatched. CDR3: CASSQDTSGSYEQYF. DNA for the CDR3: TGTGCCAGCAGCCAAGATACTAGCGGGAGCTACGAGCAGTACTTC.

This clonotype was detected many times. The chain carries TRBV2 and TRBJ2-4; the D is unclear. The V gene's germline CDR1 is SNHLY and CDR2 FYNNEI. Between the trimmed V and J ends, which lost 5 bases and 6 bases, there was a span of 11 bases. The CDR3 runs 13 residues. DNA for the CDR3: TGTGCCAGCAGTAACACCGCACTAAACATTCAGTACTTC. Protein product: CASSNTALNIQYF.

V usage is TRBV7-2 and J usage is TRBJ2-5; no definite D call. The CDR3 has 12 amino acids. The V end was cut by 3 bases, the J end by 5 bases, with 7 bases between. The germline V gene has CDR1 SGHTA and CDR2 FQGNSA. The CDR3 bases are TGTGCCAGCAGCTTGCCATCCGAGACCCAGTACTTC. Its translation is CASSLPSETQYF.

This clonotype was recorded at least ten times. The V and J genes are TRBV27 and TRBJ2-3; 9 bases align to TRBD2. Per the germline V gene, CDR1 is MNHEY and CDR2 is SMNVEV (reference sequence). This CDR3 comprises 17 residues. The V segment lost 2 bases and the J segment 4 bases; nucleotides outside the gene matches: 10. CDR3 sequence: CASSLNLAGTWADTQYF. DNA for the CDR3: TGTGCCAGCAGTTTAAATCTAGCGGGGACGTGGGCAGATACGCAGTATTTT.

This clonotype was recorded at least ten times. The chain couples TRBV2 to TRBJ2-1, with D perhaps matching TRBD1 (5 bases). The last part of the DNA fits TRBJ2-5 better; the J call may be wrong. Germline values: CDR1 SNHLY, CDR2 FYNNEI. The CDR3 length is 15 residues. The CDR3 DNA is TGTGCCAGCAGTGGGTTTAGGGGTGAACAAGAGACCCAGTACTTC. This gives the protein CASSGFRGEQETQYF.

This clonotype was seen many times. The V and J genes are TRBV3-1 and TRBJ2-3; D ambiguous. Trimming took 4 bases from V and 6 from J, leaving 11 bases between them. The CDR3 is 13 amino acids. The V gene's germline CDR1 is LGHDT and CDR2 YNNKEL (reference sequence). This CDR3 is CASSPDKTDTQYF. In DNA, the CDR3 is TGTGCCAGCAGCCCTGACAAGACGGATACGCAGTATTTT.

This clonotype was found many times. The chain couples TRBV7-3 to TRBJ2-2; no definite D call. This CDR3 comprises 15 residues. Between the trimmed V and J ends, which lost 4 bases and 7 bases, there was a span of 16 bases. Looked up from germline, CDR1 is SGHTA and CDR2 is FQGTGA. The CDR3 sequence: CASSSYPQSLGELFF. The CDR3 region has the DNA TGTGCCAGCAGCTCCTACCCCCAGAGTCTCGGGGAGCTGTTTTTT.

This clonotype was seen repeatedly, ten times or more. The gene calls are TRBV28 and TRBJ2-5, with 8 bases aligning to TRBD1. With V trimmed by 6 bases and J by 10 bases, 10 bases remained unmatched. This CDR3 has 13 residues. The germline V gene encodes CDR1 MDHEN and CDR2 SYDVKM. The CDR3: CASRPDRVGSQYF. In nucleotides, the CDR3 is TGTGCCAGCAGACCGGACAGGGTGGGTAGCCAGTACTTC.

This clonotype was picked up a small number of times. The chain carries TRBV30 and TRBJ2-7, with 8 bases matching TRBD2. This CDR3 is 17 amino acids long. CDR1 and CDR2 from the germline V gene are GTSNPN and SVGIG (reference sequence). With V trimmed by 0 bases and J by 2 bases, 12 bases remained unmatched. Here the CDR3 reads CAWSVWVSSGTTYEQYF. The CDR3 region has the DNA TGTGCCTGGAGTGTTTGGGTCAGTAGCGGGACGACCTACGAGCAGTACTTC.

The chain joins TRBV7-3 to TRBJ2-7; tentatively, D is TRBD1 (6 bases). Trimming left V 5 bases short and J 5 bases short, with 16 bases between. CDR1 and CDR2 from the germline V gene are SGHTA and FQGTGA. The CDR3 consists of 14 residues. CDR3: CASSPQGISNEQYF. For the CDR3, the DNA is TGTGCCAGCAGCCCACAGGGAATTTCAAACGAGCAGTACTTC. The full variable domain, with the rest looked up from reference TRBV7-3 and TRBJ2-7, is GAGVSQTPSNKVTEKGKYVELRCDPISGHTALYWYRQSLGQGPEFLIYFQGTGAADDSGLPNDRFFAVRPEGSVSTLKIQRTERGDSAVYLCASSPQGISNEQYFGPGTRLTVT.

This clonotype has at least ten counts. CDR3 coding DNA: TGCAGTGCTAGAGATGGGGAAACAATAGGAGCTTTCTTT. Its protein is CSARDGETIGAFF. This sequence joins TRBV20-1 and TRBJ1-1; D remains ambiguous. The CDR3 extends over 13 amino acids. Between the trimmed V and J ends, which lost 0 bases and 10 bases, there was a span of 15 bases. Germline V lookup: CDR1 DFQATT, CDR2 SNEGSKA (reference sequence).

This clonotype was picked up many times. The J gene is TRBJ2-1, the V gene TRBV28; tentative D call: TRBD2 (5 bases). Germline loops: CDR1 MDHEN, CDR2 SYDVKM. V was trimmed by 5 bases and J by 2 bases, leaving 7 bases between them. The CDR3 runs 13 residues. This CDR3 reads CASSTRPYNEQFF. DNA for the CDR3: TGTGCCAGCAGTACTAGACCCTACAATGAGCAGTTCTTC.